One T cell receptor (beta chain) is described in this entry. Generated by immunoSEQ multiplex PCR, the TCRdb table keeps only in-frame clones and is missing some. Found here are 50,000 to 60,000 clones, around 85% of them singletons; the top ten hold 14% to 15%. This sample was taken from a study of OX40 agonist ivuxolimab in advanced cancers. The germline CDR1 and CDR2 sequences are LGHNA and YSLEER. The ends were cut back, 3 bases at V and 4 bases at J, with 24 bases in the middle. This CDR3 comprises 18 residues. The sequencing used CD4+ or CD8+ T cells sorted from blood, collected in a trial of the OX40 agonist ivuxolimab. V and J are TRBV4-3 and TRBJ1-2; TRBD1 might be the D (6 bases). The receptor was derived from an adult with an advanced solid tumor such as melanoma, head and neck, liver or kidney cancer. CDR3 residues: CASSQRQDVPSFVYGYTF. The CDR3 coding sequence is TGCGCCAGCAGCCAGAGACAGGATGTCCCCTCATTTGTCTATGGCTACACCTTC.